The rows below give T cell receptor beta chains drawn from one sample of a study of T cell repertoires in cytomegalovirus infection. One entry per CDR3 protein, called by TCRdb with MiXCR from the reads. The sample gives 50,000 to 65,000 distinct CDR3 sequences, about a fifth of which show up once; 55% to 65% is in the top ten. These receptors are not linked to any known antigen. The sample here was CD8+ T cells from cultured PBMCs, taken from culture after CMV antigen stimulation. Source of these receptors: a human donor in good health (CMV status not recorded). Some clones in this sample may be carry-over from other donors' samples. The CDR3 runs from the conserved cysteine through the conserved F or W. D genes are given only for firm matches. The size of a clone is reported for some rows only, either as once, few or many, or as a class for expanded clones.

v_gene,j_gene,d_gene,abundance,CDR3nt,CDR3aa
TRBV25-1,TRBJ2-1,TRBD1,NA,TGTGCCAGCAGCCACAGGGGAACGGGCCACAATGAGCAGTTCTTC,CASSHRGTGHNEQFF
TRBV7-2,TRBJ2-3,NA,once,TGTGCCAGCAGCTTAATCCCAGGGCGTGAAGATACGCAGTATTTT,CASSLIPGREDTQYF
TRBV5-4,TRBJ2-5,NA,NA,TGTGCCAGCAGCCGATGGGGTGGCCCCTTGAACCGAGAGACCCAGTACTTC,CASSRWGGPLNRETQYF
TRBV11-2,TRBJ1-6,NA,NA,TGTGCCAGCAGCTTAGGTTCATGGGGCACCCTCCACTTT,CASSLGSWGTLHF
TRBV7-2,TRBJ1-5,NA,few,TGTGCCAGCAGCTTAATATCGGGGGTTAGCAATCAGCCCCAGCATTTT,CASSLISGVSNQPQHF
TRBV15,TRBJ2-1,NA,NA,TGTGCCACCAGCCCGATGGCCGTAAGTGAGCAGTTCTTC,CATSPMAVSEQFF
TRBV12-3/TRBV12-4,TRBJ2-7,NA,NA,TGTGCCAGCAGTTTAGTGGGTAGCACCCCCGTGCTATCCGAGCAGTACTTC,CASSLVGSTPVLSEQYF
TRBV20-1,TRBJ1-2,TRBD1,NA,TGCAGTGCTAGTGGGACAGGGACAGGTGGCTACACCTTC,CSASGTGTGGYTF
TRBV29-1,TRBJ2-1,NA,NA,TGCAGCGTTTATTACGCGGGACTGACGTATGAGCAGTTCTTC,CSVYYAGLTYEQFF
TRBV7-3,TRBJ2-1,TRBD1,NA,TGTGCCAGCAGCTTAGGGGTCGGGACAGGGAACAATGAGCAGTTCTTC,CASSLGVGTGNNEQFF
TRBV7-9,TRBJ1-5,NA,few,TGTGCCAGCAGCTTAGAAGGGCAGCCCCAGCATTTT,CASSLEGQPQHF
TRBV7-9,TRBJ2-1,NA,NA,TGTGCCAGCAGCTTAGGGGGTGCGGGGATCAATGAGCAGTTCTTC,CASSLGGAGINEQFF
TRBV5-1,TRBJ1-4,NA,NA,TGCGCCAGCAGCGCGACAGCACGGGCAACTAATGAAAAACTGTTTTTT,CASSATARATNEKLFF
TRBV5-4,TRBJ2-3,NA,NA,TGTGCCAGCAGCTTCCCGGGTGGCACAGATACGCAGTATTTT,CASSFPGGTDTQYF
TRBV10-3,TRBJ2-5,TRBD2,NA,TGTGCCATCAGTGATTGGGAACTAGCGGGGATCTCCCGAGAGACCCAGTACTTC,CAISDWELAGISRETQYF
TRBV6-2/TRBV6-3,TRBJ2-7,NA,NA,TGTGCCAGCACCCTAGGGGGTGAAGCCTACGAGCAGTACTTC,CASTLGGEAYEQYF
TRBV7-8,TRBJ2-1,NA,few,TGTGCCAGCAGCTTAGCGCCGAACTCCTACAATGAGCAGTTCTTC,CASSLAPNSYNEQFF
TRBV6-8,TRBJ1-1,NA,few,TGTGCCAGCAGTTACTCGCCGGTTATGAACACTGAAGCTTTCTTT,CASSYSPVMNTEAFF
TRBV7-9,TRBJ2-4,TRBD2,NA,TGTGCCAGCAGCGCAACTAGCGGGACGACCAAAAACAGGCAGTACTTC,CASSATSGTTKNRQYF
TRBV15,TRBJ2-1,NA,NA,TGTGCCACCAGCAGGGAGGGAATTTCCTACAATGAGCAGTTCTTC,CATSREGISYNEQFF
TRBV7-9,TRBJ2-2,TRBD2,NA,TGTGCCAGCAGCCCGAGCGGGGGGAACACCGGGGAGCTGTTTTTT,CASSPSGGNTGELFF
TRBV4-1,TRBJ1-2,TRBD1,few,TGCGCCAGCAGCCATGCCCGGACAGGAGATGAAGGCTACACCTTC,CASSHARTGDEGYTF
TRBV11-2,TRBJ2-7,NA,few,TGTGCCAGCAGCTTAGCCGGAACCCCCTTGGAGCAGTACTTC,CASSLAGTPLEQYF
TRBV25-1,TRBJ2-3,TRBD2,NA,TGTGCCAGCAGTGACCTAGCGGGGCCCCGCGGCACAGATACGCAGTATTTT,CASSDLAGPRGTDTQYF